The sequence of this TCR beta chain was determined in a study of T cell responses to AZD1222 COVID-19 vaccine. Clones were sequenced by immunoSEQ multiplex PCR, and TCRdb holds only the in-frame ones, with some missing. This table has roughly 150,000 clones, approximately 89% appearing once. General study results and limits: Of spike-specific TCRs, nearly half reportedly target regions left unmutated in variants. Donors in the cohort were predominantly white British and more often female, and clonal diversity was possibly underestimated. The study found vaccine-associated CD4 TCRs spanning spike, dominant at 160-218 and 743-854.

The CDR3 is made up of 17 amino acids. Germline CDR1 reads WSHSY; CDR2 reads SAAADI. V lost 4 bases and J lost 3; bases outside the gene matches: 7. Turning to this clone: The antigen remains unidentified.

The gene calls are TRBV10-2 and TRBJ2-4; 12 bases are a match to TRBD2. Here the sequenced sample was peripheral blood, taken 28 days after the second AZD1222 dose. The TCR was taken from an adult who received the AZD1222 COVID-19 vaccine. The CDR3 loop reads CASSVLAGGHLKNIQYF. For the CDR3, the DNA is TGCGCCAGCAGTGTTCTAGCGGGAGGGCATCTCAAAAACATTCAGTACTTC.